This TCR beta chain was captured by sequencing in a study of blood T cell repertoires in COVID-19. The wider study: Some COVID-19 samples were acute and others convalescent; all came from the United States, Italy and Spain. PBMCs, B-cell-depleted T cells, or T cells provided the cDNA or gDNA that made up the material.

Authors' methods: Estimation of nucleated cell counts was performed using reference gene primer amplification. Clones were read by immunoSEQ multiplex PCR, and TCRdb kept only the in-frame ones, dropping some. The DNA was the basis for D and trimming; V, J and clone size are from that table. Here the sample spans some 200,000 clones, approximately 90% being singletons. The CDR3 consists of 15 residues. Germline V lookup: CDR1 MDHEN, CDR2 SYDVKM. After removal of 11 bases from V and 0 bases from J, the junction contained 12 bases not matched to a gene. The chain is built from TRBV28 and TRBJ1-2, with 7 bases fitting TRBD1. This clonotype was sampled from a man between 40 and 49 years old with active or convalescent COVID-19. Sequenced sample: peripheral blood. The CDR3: CASQDRSISNYGYTF. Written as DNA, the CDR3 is TGTGCCTCCCAGGACAGGTCCATATCTAACTATGGCTACACCTTC.